One sample yielded the 9 T cell receptor beta chains listed below, sequenced in a study of blood T cell repertoires in COVID-19. Some clones are missing from TCRdb's copy, which holds only in-frame ones; the method was immunoSEQ multiplex PCR. The sample shows hundreds of thousands of clones, about 91% of them seen only once. Sequenced sample: peripheral blood. These receptors came from a woman aged 55-75 years with acute or convalescent COVID-19.

The J gene is TRBJ1-4, the V gene TRBV3-1 (or the pseudogene TRBV3-2); possible D gene TRBD1, 6 bases. Germline CDR1 LGHDT, CDR2 YNNKEL (reference sequence). The length of the CDR3 is 15 residues. Trimming left V 4 bases short and J 11 bases short, with 20 bases between. In nucleotides, the CDR3 is TGTGCCAGCAGCCGGCCCGGGGGGCCGGCGGCCAAACTGTTTTTT. Protein sequence: CASSRPGGPAAKLFF.

This clone was seen once. The chain joins TRBV27 to TRBJ1-4, with D possibly matching TRBD1 (6 bases). The CDR3 runs 14 residues. V was cut by 8 bases and J by 7 bases, with 17 bases left in between. Germline CDR1 and CDR2: MNHEY and SMNVEV (reference sequence). CDR3 region: CASGRPGVVEKLFF. The CDR3 region has the DNA TGTGCCAGCGGGCGGCCAGGGGTTGTTGAAAAACTGTTTTTT.

CDR3 coding DNA: TGTGCCAGCAGTTTTGGGACTAGCGCAGACAATGAGCAGTTCTTC. Protein sequence: CASSFGTSADNEQFF. The chain combines TRBV28 with TRBJ2-1; 10 bases align to TRBD2. The V segment lost 3 bases and the J segment 5 bases; nucleotides outside the gene matches: 4. The CDR3 extends over 15 amino acids. Germline V gene data show CDR1 as MDHEN and CDR2 as SYDVKM.

The chain carries TRBV6-5 and TRBJ2-2; 8 bases line up with TRBD1. Trimming cost V 2 bases and J 5 bases; bases outside gene matches: 7. The CDR3 is made up of 16 amino acids. Germline V lookup: CDR1 MNHEY, CDR2 SVGAGI. The CDR3 DNA reads as TGTGCCAGCAGTTACCGGCAGGGGGCTCGGACCGGGGAGCTGTTTTTT. Protein: CASSYRQGARTGELFF.

Note on this clone: One end of the junction does not line up with germline, which may come from a read error. The chain has TRBV7-3 and TRBJ2-4, with TRBD2 matching over 10 bases. CDR3 length: 21 amino acids. CDR1 is SGHTA, CDR2 FQGTGA, per germline. The CDR3 loop reads CASSVTQWEAGGPRAKNIQYF. The CDR3 DNA reads TGTGCCAGCAGCGTAACTCAATGGGAAGCGGGAGGGCCTCGGGCCAAAAACATTCAGTACTTC.

This clone was found once. The chain uses TRBV11-2 and TRBJ1-2; unclear D gene. Trimming pared 4 bases from V and 5 bases from J, leaving 14 bases between. The length of the CDR3 is 14 residues. Germline CDR1 is SGHAT and CDR2 is FQNNGV. The DNA for the CDR3 is TGTGCCAGCAGCTCACCTCAATACAGTTATGGCTACACCTTC. This translates into CASSSPQYSYGYTF.

This rearrangement joins TRBV3-1 (or the pseudogene TRBV3-2) to TRBJ2-1, with 11 nucleotides matching TRBD2. The CDR3 loop spans 13 amino acids. V dropped 5 bases and J dropped 10; count of bases not matched to a gene: 4. Per the germline V gene, CDR1 is LGHDT and CDR2 is YNNKEL (reference sequence). CDR3 sequence reads: CASSSRLAGEQFF. The CDR3, as DNA: TGTGCCAGCAGCTCGAGACTAGCGGGAGAGCAGTTCTTC.

The chain is built from TRBV9 and TRBJ2-3, with a tentative D call TRBD2 (5 bases). CDR1 SGDLS and CDR2 YYNGEE come from the germline V gene. Trimming pared 3 bases from V and 0 bases from J, leaving 11 bases between. This CDR3 spans 15 amino acids. This chain's CDR3 is CASSAGGGSTDTQYF. CDR3 coding DNA: TGTGCCAGCAGCGCCGGAGGCGGAAGCACAGATACGCAGTATTTT.

The gene calls are TRBV19 and TRBJ1-5; tentative D call: TRBD1 (6 bases). This CDR3 is built from 18 residues. Germline lookup yields CDR1 LNHDA and CDR2 SQIVND (reference sequence). Trimming took off 0 bases at V and 0 bases at J, with 15 bases between the two ends. DNA for the CDR3: TGTGCCAGTAGTATAGATCGTGGTACAGGGCATAGCAATCAGCCCCAGCATTTT. It is translated as CASSIDRGTGHSNQPQHF.